This passage covers 4 T cell receptor beta chains from one sample sequenced in a study of cytomegalovirus exposure and HLA in healthy donors. Use of 60 Vbeta and 13 Jbeta primers characterized the PCR. Measured with immunoSEQ multiplex PCR; TCRdb has only the in-frame clones, and not every one. The table lists approximately 170,000 clones, roughly 83% of them singletons, with about 2% in the top ten. The sequencing input was PBMCs. The source of these receptors is a woman aged 45-59 years in good health and CMV-seronegative.

The chain employs TRBV19 and TRBJ1-4, with TRBD1 matching over 7 bases. Per germline, CDR1 LNHDA and CDR2 SQIVND (reference sequence). The V and J ends lost 3 bases and 8 bases, in that order; junction bases with no gene match: 6. The CDR3 has 14 residues. The CDR3 spells CASSISGTVEKLFF. The DNA of the CDR3 is TGTGCCAGTAGTATTTCCGGGACAGTGGAAAAACTGTTTTTT. The whole variable domain, filled in from reference TRBV19 and TRBJ1-4, reads DGGITQSPKYLFRKEGQNVTLSCEQNLNHDAMYWYRQDPGQGLRLIYYSQIVNDFQKGDIAEGYSVSREKKESFPLTVTSAQKNPTAFYLCASSISGTVEKLFFGSGTQLSVL.

This rearrangement joins TRBV28 to TRBJ2-7; 7 bases line up with TRBD1. V gave up 4 bases and J gave up 0 bases; unmatched junction bases: 9. Germline lookup yields CDR1 MDHEN and CDR2 SYDVKM. The CDR3 extends over 16 amino acids. The CDR3 region has the DNA TGTGCCAGCAGTTCGCCTTCCGGGACAGTCTCCTACGAGCAGTACTTC. Protein product: CASSSPSGTVSYEQYF.

V and J are TRBV30 and TRBJ2-2, with TRBD1 identical over 8 bases. V shed 4 bases, J shed 7 bases, and the junction held 5 bases outside the gene matches. The CDR3 covers 13 residues. Looked up from germline, CDR1 is GTSNPN and CDR2 is SVGIG (reference sequence). The CDR3 loop reads CAWMFRGLGELFF. The CDR3 region has the DNA TGTGCCTGGATGTTCAGGGGGCTCGGGGAGCTGTTTTTT.

The chain uses TRBV28 and TRBJ1-2; tentative D call: TRBD1 (5 bases). The CDR3 extends over 12 amino acids. CDR1 and CDR2 (germline): MDHEN, SYDVKM. Trimming shortened V by 6 bases and J by 4 bases, and 9 bases separated the two germline ends. In DNA form, the CDR3 reads TGTGCCAGCAGACAGGTTACCTATGGCTACACCTTC. It translates to CASRQVTYGYTF.